A single sample gave rise to the 21 T cell receptor beta chains below, sequenced in a study of long-term antiretroviral therapy in people with HIV. The assay, immunoSEQ v3.0, was run at survey level. The protocol was immunoSEQ multiplex PCR, while the TCRdb copy is restricted to in-frame clones and leaves out a portion. The table records under 13,000 clones, 81% of them present only once. Specimen: unsorted PBMCs, collected 1.8 years after starting antiretroviral therapy. The receptors originated from a man aged 40-49 years with HIV.

The chain combines TRBV7-2 with TRBJ2-7; 8 nucleotides line up with TRBD2. V gave up 5 bases and J gave up 5 bases; unmatched junction bases: 14. Germline V gene lookup returns CDR1 SGHTA and CDR2 FQGNSA. The CDR3 is 16 residues long. Here the CDR3 reads CASSTRGGRLANEQYF. The CDR3 DNA follows: TGTGCCAGCAGCACTAGAGGCGGGAGGCTCGCCAACGAGCAGTACTTC.

The J gene is TRBJ2-7, the V gene TRBV7-2; 11 nucleotides line up with TRBD1. This CDR3 has 15 amino acids. V gave up 5 bases and J gave up 6 bases; unmatched junction bases: 9. CDR1 is SGHTA, CDR2 FQGNSA, per germline. The CDR3 bases are TGTGCCAGCAGCGCGCCGGGACAGGGGGACCTCGAGCAGTACTTC. It translates to CASSAPGQGDLEQYF. The complete variable domain, with remaining parts taken from reference TRBV7-2 and TRBJ2-7, reads GAGVSQSPSNKVTEKGKDVELRCDPISGHTALYWYRQSLGQGLEFLIYFQGNSAPDKSGLPSDRFSAERTGGSVSTLTIQRTQQEDSAVYLCASSAPGQGDLEQYFGPGTRLTVT.

This clone is medium-sized within its sample. The rearrangement uses TRBV15 and TRBJ2-1; D remains unclear. CDR3 size: 14 residues. The V gene's germline CDR1 is LNHNV and CDR2 YYDKDF (reference sequence). Trimming shortened V by 4 bases and J by 10 bases, and 17 bases separated the two germline ends. CDR3 sequence (DNA): TGTGCCACCAGCAAAATCCAGGAAGGGAAGGAGCAGTTCTTC. The encoded protein is CATSKIQEGKEQFF. The whole variable domain, remainder taken from reference TRBV15 and TRBJ2-1, is DAMVIQNPRYQVTQFGKPVTLSCSQTLNHNVMYWYQQKSSQAPKLLFHYYDKDFNNEADTPDNFQSRRPNTSFCFLDIRSPGLGDTAMYLCATSKIQEGKEQFFGPGTRLTVL.

V and J are TRBV6-1 and TRBJ2-2, with 10 bases aligning to TRBD1. This CDR3 is 15 amino acids long. V lost 0 bases and J lost 6; bases outside the gene matches: 1. Germline CDR1 MNHNS, CDR2 SASEGT. The CDR3 sequence: CASSEADRGSGELFF. CDR3 nucleotide sequence: TGTGCCAGCAGTGAAGCGGACAGGGGGTCCGGGGAGCTGTTTTTT.

The chain carries TRBV30 and TRBJ2-2; 10 bases match TRBD2. Germline V gene sequence: CDR1 GTSNPN, CDR2 SVGIG (reference sequence). This CDR3 contains 14 residues. With V trimmed by 5 bases and J by 8 bases, 8 bases remained unmatched. CDR3: CAWGLAGVGGELFF. The DNA of the CDR3 is TGTGCCTGGGGCCTAGCGGGAGTCGGGGGGGAGCTGTTTTTT.

V is TRBV7-8 and J is TRBJ2-1, with 12 bases matching TRBD2. This CDR3 spans 15 amino acids. Germline lookup yields CDR1 SGHVS and CDR2 FQNEAQ. The ends lost 4 bases at V and 8 bases at J; junction bases unmatched: 6. The CDR3 loop is CASSSKTSGRDEQFF. The CDR3 nucleotides are TGTGCCAGCAGCTCCAAGACTAGCGGGAGAGATGAGCAGTTCTTC.

The chain combines TRBV28 with TRBJ1-6, with D maybe TRBD1 (6 bases). The CDR3 loop spans 17 amino acids. V was trimmed by 5 bases and J by 1 base, leaving 15 bases between them. Germline CDR1 is MDHEN and CDR2 is SYDVKM. The CDR3 sequence is CASSDSGTRSYNSPLHF. DNA of the CDR3: TGTGCCAGCAGTGATTCCGGGACACGATCCTATAATTCACCCCTCCACTTT.

CDR3 protein: CASSVGTDSGNTIYF. CDR3 DNA sequence: TGTGCCAGCAGCGTAGGGACGGACTCTGGAAACACCATATATTTT. The gene calls are TRBV11-2 and TRBJ1-3, with TRBD1 as a possible D gene (5 bases). CDR1 is SGHAT, CDR2 FQNNGV, per germline. V was cut by 5 bases and J by 0 bases, with 11 bases left in between. CDR3 length: 15 residues.

The rearrangement joins TRBV2 to TRBJ1-1; D is unclear. There are 13 residues in the CDR3. Germline V gene sequence: CDR1 SNHLY, CDR2 FYNNEI. The V end lost 7 bases, the J end lost 3 bases, and 12 bases lay between the germline ends. CDR3 protein: CASISAGYTEAFF. CDR3 coding DNA: TGTGCCAGCATTTCGGCTGGGTACACTGAAGCTTTCTTT.

This clone was detected only once. The rearrangement joins TRBV11-2 to TRBJ2-3, with D perhaps being TRBD1 or TRBD2 (6 bases each). Trimming cost V 3 bases and J 3 bases, with 13 bases left between them. The CDR3 runs 15 residues. Germline loops: CDR1 SGHAT, CDR2 FQNNGV. The CDR3 protein is CASSFGGRGTDTQYF. Written as DNA, the CDR3 is TGTGCCAGCAGCTTTGGGGGGCGCGGGACAGATACGCAGTATTTT.

The chain employs TRBV9 and TRBJ2-1; D unclear. CDR1 and CDR2 (germline): SGDLS, YYNGEE. The CDR3 is 15 residues long. Trimming cost V 1 base and J 0 bases, with 8 bases left between them. The CDR3 here is CASSVRVSSYNEQFF. CDR3 DNA: TGTGCCAGCAGCGTAAGGGTTAGCTCCTACAATGAGCAGTTCTTC.

The CDR3: CASSEDRYYGYTF. The CDR3, as DNA: TGTGCCAGCAGTGAGGACAGGTATTATGGCTACACCTTC. The chain employs TRBV6-1 and TRBJ1-2; 7 bases fit TRBD1. The CDR3 sequence is 13 residues long. Germline V gene data show CDR1 as MNHNS and CDR2 as SASEGT. The V gene end was trimmed by 3 bases and the J gene end by 5 bases; junction bases not matched to a gene: 3.

This chain's CDR3 is CATSRKGQGLYNEQFF. DNA of the CDR3: TGTGCCACCAGCAGAAAGGGACAGGGCCTCTACAATGAGCAGTTCTTC. J is TRBJ2-1 and V is TRBV15; 9 positions match TRBD1. This CDR3 is 16 amino acids long. Per the germline V gene, CDR1 is LNHNV and CDR2 is YYDKDF (reference sequence). V trimming: 2 bases; J trimming: 3 bases; junction bases outside the gene matches: 5.

This clone was counted once. The J gene is TRBJ1-2, the V gene TRBV6-6; TRBD1 matches at 7 bases. The CDR3 has 14 residues. Per germline, CDR1 MNHNY and CDR2 SVGAGI (reference sequence). J was trimmed by 8 bases and V by 5 bases; bases with no gene match: 11. This chain's CDR3 is CASSAGQLATGYTF. The DNA of the CDR3 is TGTGCCAGCAGTGCGGGACAGTTAGCGACCGGCTACACCTTC.

This clone appeared once. The chain couples TRBV15 to TRBJ2-7, with D uncertain. V dropped 3 bases and J dropped 2 bases, with 8 bases sitting between them. Germline assignment: CDR1 LNHNV and CDR2 YYDKDF (reference sequence). The CDR3 is 13 residues long. CDR3 amino acids: CATSRIGTYEQYF. For the CDR3, the DNA is TGTGCCACCAGCAGGATAGGGACCTACGAGCAGTACTTC.

The J gene is TRBJ2-1, the V gene TRBV28, with 13 bases identical to TRBD2. The CDR3 is 19 amino acids. CDR1 is MDHEN and CDR2 is SYDVKM in the germline V gene. V shed 5 bases and J 3 bases; nucleotides not matched to a gene: 13. For the CDR3, the DNA is TGTGCCAGCAGTCTTCGCCCGGGACTAGCGGGGCCCGGCTACAATGAGCAGTTCTTC. This sequence encodes CASSLRPGLAGPGYNEQFF.

V usage is TRBV7-9 and J usage is TRBJ2-5, with TRBD1 matching over 11 bases. Germline V gene lookup returns CDR1 SEHNR and CDR2 FQNEAQ (reference sequence). After removal of 5 bases from V and 5 bases from J, the junction contained 10 bases not matched to a gene. The CDR3 length is 16 residues. The CDR3: CASSPTDRGLIETQYF. In DNA form, the CDR3 reads TGTGCCAGCAGCCCAACGGACAGGGGGCTGATCGAGACCCAGTACTTC.

This sequence joins TRBV4-3 and TRBJ1-3; 10 bases are a match to TRBD1. CDR3 length: 15 residues. Germline V gives CDR1 LGHNA, CDR2 YSLEER. J gave up 2 bases and V 3 bases, and 1 base lay outside the gene matches. CDR3 coding DNA: TGCGCCAGCAGCCAGGGGACAGGGGCTGGAAACACCATATATTTT. Translated: CASSQGTGAGNTIYF.

This rearrangement joins TRBV9 to TRBJ2-2; 10 bases are a match to TRBD2. Germline V gene data show CDR1 as SGDLS and CDR2 as YYNGEE. The CDR3 covers 20 residues. V lost 0 bases to trimming and J lost 0 bases; unmatched junction nucleotides: 11. CDR3 nucleotide sequence: TGTGCCAGCAGCGTAGAAGGTAGCGGGAGGACAAAAGCGAACACCGGGGAGCTGTTTTTT. This sequence encodes CASSVEGSGRTKANTGELFF.

DNA for the CDR3: TGTGCCAGCAGCTTAACGGGAGGGGGCGAGCAGTACTTC. Its protein product is CASSLTGGGEQYF. The rearrangement links TRBV7-9 to TRBJ2-7; 8 positions agree with TRBD2. Germline-derived CDR1 and CDR2 are SEHNR and FQNEAQ (reference sequence). The CDR3 has 13 residues. The V gene end was trimmed by 2 bases and the J gene end by 6 bases; junction bases not matched to a gene: 3.

This chain connects TRBV4-3 to TRBJ2-7, with TRBD2 matching over 7 bases. CDR3 length: 14 amino acids. Trimming removed 1 base from V and 1 base from J; junction bases left unmatched: 1. The germline CDR1 and CDR2 sequences are LGHNA and YSLEER. CDR3 sequence (DNA): TGCGCCAGCAGCCAAGGGACTAGTTCCTACGAGCAGTACTTC. Residues: CASSQGTSSYEQYF.